Sequencing of this T cell receptor (beta chain) was carried out in a study of blood T cell repertoires in COVID-19. In the original analysis: How many nucleated cells were present was estimated from reference gene primer amplification. TCRdb's table, derived via immunoSEQ multiplex PCR, lists solely in-frame clones and lacks some. Clone size and V and J calls were adopted from that table, with D and trimming inferred from the DNA. The top ten hold roughly 4% of the sample, which has 250,000 or so clones, approximately 90% seen once. Germline CDR1 is MNHNS and CDR2 is SASEGT. J lost 6 bases, V lost 4 bases, and 18 bases had no gene match. CDR3 length: 18 residues. Study members were between about 18 and 100 years old and lived in 20 to 30 US regions.

The sample comprised PBMCs or T cells enriched from blood (not recorded which). The rearrangement uses TRBV6-1 and TRBJ2-7; TRBD1 aligns across 10 bases. This clonotype was sampled from a woman in her twenties or thirties with acute COVID-19. This CDR3 reads CASSVIPGQGISLREQYF. In DNA, the CDR3 is TGTGCCAGCAGTGTAATCCCGGGACAGGGGATTTCATTACGCGAGCAGTACTTC.